Below are 13 T cell receptor beta chains sequenced from a single sample in a study of T cell responses to AZD1222 COVID-19 vaccine. The table came from immunoSEQ multiplex PCR; TCRdb's copy has only in-frame clones and leaves some out. The sample includes about 220,000 clones, about 92% of them seen just once. The sequencing used peripheral blood, collected on day 0 of MenACWY control vaccination. These receptors all come from an adult in good health.

The chain carries TRBV15 and TRBJ2-5, with D uncertain. The CDR3 runs to 12 residues. Trimming stripped 3 bases from V and 1 base from J, with 3 bases between. The germline V gene has CDR1 LNHNV and CDR2 YYDKDF (reference sequence). The CDR3 DNA sequence: TGTGCCACCAGCAGGCCCCAAGAGACCCAGTACTTC. Translating it yields CATSRPQETQYF.

V and J are TRBV21-1 and TRBJ2-2; TRBD2 reflects the table's D call only, with no check against the DNA. TRBV21-1 is recorded as a pseudogene. This CDR3 comprises 17 residues. Written as DNA, the CDR3 is TGTGCCAGCAGCAAAGAAGGGCGGGCAGCCGTCACCGGGGAGCTGTTTTTT. It specifies CASSKEGRAAVTGELFF.

The chain has TRBV6-2 or TRBV6-3 and TRBJ2-7; no clear D. Germline values: CDR1 MNHEY, CDR2 SVGEGT. Trimming removed 2 bases at V and 3 bases at J, with 11 bases between. The CDR3 contains 14 residues. The CDR3 bases are TGTGCCAGCAGTTACGATACCTCGAACTACGAGCAGTACTTC. Protein: CASSYDTSNYEQYF.

The gene calls are TRBV7-2 and TRBJ1-2; no clear D gene. The V end was cut by 5 bases, the J end by 7 bases, with 17 bases between. Germline V gene data show CDR1 as SGHTA and CDR2 as FQGNSA. The CDR3 covers 14 residues. The CDR3 here is CASSPDLALSGYTF. The CDR3, as DNA: TGTGCCAGCAGCCCCGATTTAGCCCTCTCTGGCTACACCTTC.

This clone came up once. The chain links TRBV28 to TRBJ1-2; 7 positions agree with TRBD1. CDR3 length: 15 amino acids. The V segment lost 7 bases and the J segment 4 bases; nucleotides outside the gene matches: 12. Germline V gives CDR1 MDHEN, CDR2 SYDVKM. The CDR3 here is CASTTGQERIYGYTF. Here the CDR3 DNA reads TGTGCCAGCACCACTGGACAGGAGCGAATCTATGGCTACACCTTC.

The CDR3 loop is CASSFGRGWETQYF. The CDR3 DNA reads TGTGCCAGCAGCTTTGGGCGGGGTTGGGAGACCCAGTACTTC. The V gene is TRBV7-2, the J gene TRBJ2-5, with D possibly matching TRBD2 (6 bases). The germline CDR1 and CDR2 sequences are SGHTA and FQGNSA. This CDR3 comprises 14 residues. Between the trimmed V and J ends, which lost 3 bases and 5 bases, there was a span of 13 bases.

The chain combines TRBV5-1 with TRBJ1-1, with 10 bases matching TRBD1. Germline values: CDR1 SGHRS, CDR2 YFSETQ. The trim removed 4 bases at V and 1 base at J, leaving 4 bases unmatched. CDR3 length equals 15 residues. The CDR3 DNA is TGCGCCAGCAGCGTGACAGGGGGCGGGAACACTGAAGCTTTCTTT. As protein: CASSVTGGGNTEAFF.

The chain employs TRBV15 and TRBJ1-1; tentative D call: TRBD1 (5 bases). The V gene's germline CDR1 is LNHNV and CDR2 YYDKDF (reference sequence). V lost 5 bases, J lost 4 bases, and 17 bases lay in between. The CDR3 is 15 amino acids. CDR3 coding DNA: TGTGCCACCAGCCCCCGGGCCCTCGGGGGCACTGAAGCTTTCTTT. It is translated as CATSPRALGGTEAFF.

This rearrangement joins TRBV7-9 to TRBJ1-1; D may be TRBD1 (6 bases). V shed 7 bases and J shed 3 bases, with 15 bases lying between them. Germline V CDR1 and CDR2: SEHNR, FQNEAQ (reference sequence). The CDR3 covers 14 residues. CDR3 sequence: CASNSLGGYTEAFF. CDR3 bases: TGTGCCAGCAACTCTTTAGGGGGGTACACTGAAGCTTTCTTT.

In DNA, the CDR3 is TGTGCCAGCTCAGACGGACAGGGGGCGAAGCAGCCCCAGCATTTT. It specifies CASSDGQGAKQPQHF. This chain connects TRBV18 to TRBJ1-5; 11 nucleotides agree with TRBD1. The CDR3 covers 15 residues. With V trimmed by 5 bases and J by 7 bases, 7 bases remained unmatched. Germline CDR1 KGHSH, CDR2 LQKENI. Drawing the rest from reference TRBV18 and TRBJ1-5, the complete variable domain is NAGVMQNPRHLVRRRGQEARLRCSPMKGHSHVYWYRQLPEEGLKFMVYLQKENIIDESGMPKERFSAEFPKEGPSILRIQQVVRGDSAAYFCASSDGQGAKQPQHFGDGTRLSIL.

The chain has TRBV19 and TRBJ1-6, with a tentative D call TRBD1 (5 bases). The CDR3 sequence is 15 residues long. The V gene lost 4 bases and the J gene lost 7 bases, with 14 bases spanning the gap. CDR1 and CDR2 from the germline V gene are LNHDA and SQIVND (reference sequence). CDR3 nucleotides: TGTGCCAGTAGTAGCCTTGGGGGTCGGAATTCACCCCTCCACTTT. As protein: CASSSLGGRNSPLHF. Full variable domain (outside the CDR3, taken from reference TRBV19 and TRBJ1-6): DGGITQSPKYLFRKEGQNVTLSCEQNLNHDAMYWYRQDPGQGLRLIYYSQIVNDFQKGDIAEGYSVSREKKESFPLTVTSAQKNPTAFYLCASSSLGGRNSPLHFGNGTRLTVT.

This chain links TRBV5-4 with TRBJ2-3; perhaps TRBD2 as D (7 bases). Germline-derived CDR1 and CDR2 are SGHNT and YYREEE (reference sequence). The germline V and J ends were trimmed by 0 bases and 2 bases, with 13 bases remaining between them. This CDR3 contains 16 residues. CDR3 residues: CASSLAGGRDTDTQYF. CDR3 DNA sequence: TGTGCCAGCAGCTTGGCCGGGGGGCGCGACACAGATACGCAGTATTTT.

In DNA form, the CDR3 reads TGCAGTGCTAGTAATAGGGGAAGGGGGAATCAGCCCCAGCATTTT. This sequence encodes CSASNRGRGNQPQHF. The chain recombines TRBV20-1 with TRBJ1-5; D is perhaps TRBD1 (6 bases). Germline V lookup: CDR1 DFQATT, CDR2 SNEGSKA (reference sequence). Between the trimmed V and J ends, which lost 3 bases and 4 bases, there was a span of 16 bases. The CDR3 is 15 amino acids.